Listed below are T cell receptor beta chains from one sample, sequenced in a study of blood T cell repertoires in COVID-19. Clones were sequenced by immunoSEQ multiplex PCR, and TCRdb holds only the in-frame ones, with some missing. Altogether approximately 270,000 clones are present, around 85% being singletons, with the ten largest covering roughly 10%. The sample consisted of peripheral blood. These receptors originate from a man older than 75 with acute or convalescent COVID-19. Both conserved end residues are part of each CDR3. The D gene is left open where the match is weak. Only part of the rows carry a size: once, few, many, or a class if the clone is expanded.

V: TRBV7-9; size: -; J: TRBJ2-5; D: -; CDR3: CASSFWGEETQYF; DNA: TGTGCCAGCAGCTTCTGGGGAGAGGAGACCCAGTACTTC
V: TRBV3-1/TRBV3-2; size: -; J: TRBJ2-2; D: -; CDR3: CASSRTQGGGELFF; DNA: TGTGCCAGCAGCCGTACGCAGGGAGGCGGGGAGCTGTTTTTT
V: TRBV5-1; size: -; J: TRBJ1-1; D: -; CDR3: CASSLSGDAFF; DNA: TGCGCCAGCAGCTTATCGGGAGACGCTTTCTTT
V: TRBV5-6; size: -; J: TRBJ1-1; D: -; CDR3: CASSFPGGGNTEAFF; DNA: TGTGCCAGCAGCTTCCCCGGGGGGGGGAACACTGAAGCCTTCTTT
V: TRBV10-3; size: -; J: TRBJ1-2; D: -; CDR3: CAISPSDYGYTF; DNA: TGTGCCATCAGTCCCTCTGACTATGGCTACACCTTC
V: TRBV29-1; size: -; J: TRBJ2-1; D: TRBD1; CDR3: CSGAGTGSSYNEQFF; DNA: TGCAGCGGGGCCGGGACAGGGAGCTCCTACAATGAGCAGTTCTTC
V: TRBV7-2; size: -; J: TRBJ1-2; D: TRBD1; CDR3: CATRDRDRGREYGYTF; DNA: TGTGCCACACGAGACCGGGACAGGGGGCGCGAGTATGGCTACACCTTC
V: TRBV12-3/TRBV12-4; size: few; J: TRBJ1-2; D: -; CDR3: CASSVDSRYGYTF; DNA: TGTGCCAGCAGTGTGGACTCCCGCTATGGCTACACCTTC
V: TRBV6-5; size: -; J: TRBJ2-7; D: -; CDR3: CASSFQGNTYEQYF; DNA: TGTGCCAGCAGTTTCCAGGGGAATACCTACGAGCAGTACTTC
V: TRBV9; size: -; J: TRBJ2-2; D: -; CDR3: CASSPRRGNTGELFF; DNA: TGTGCCAGCAGCCCCAGACGCGGGAACACCGGGGAGCTGTTTTTT
V: TRBV6-1; size: -; J: TRBJ1-2; D: -; CDR3: CASSDPGESSYTF; DNA: TGTGCCAGCAGTGACCCCGGGGAATCGAGCTACACCTTC
V: TRBV6-5; size: -; J: TRBJ1-6; D: TRBD1; CDR3: CASSYSDRVGSPLHF; DNA: TGTGCCAGCAGTTACTCCGACAGGGTCGGTTCACCCCTCCACTTT
V: TRBV24-1; size: -; J: TRBJ2-1; D: -; CDR3: CATSDATVSSYNEQFF; DNA: TGTGCCACCAGTGATGCAACTGTAAGCTCCTACAATGAGCAGTTCTTC
V: TRBV6-5; size: -; J: TRBJ2-5; D: -; CDR3: CASSSRQTETQYF; DNA: TGTGCCAGCAGTTCCCGACAGACAGAGACCCAGTACTTC
V: TRBV27; size: once; J: TRBJ2-3; D: TRBD2; CDR3: CASSLNPPLLGRGTDTQYF; DNA: TGTGCCAGCAGTTTAAACCCCCCCTTACTAGGGAGGGGCACAGATACGCAGTATTTT
V: TRBV6-1; size: -; J: TRBJ2-2; D: TRBD1; CDR3: CASNLQGAVYELFF; DNA: TGTGCCAGCAATCTACAGGGGGCCGTTTACGAGCTGTTTTTT
V: TRBV5-1; size: -; J: TRBJ2-1; D: TRBD1; CDR3: CASSRYPSQGTYNEQFF; DNA: TGCGCCAGCAGCCGGTACCCCTCACAGGGGACATACAATGAGCAGTTCTTC
V: TRBV12-3/TRBV12-4; size: -; J: TRBJ1-1; D: -; CDR3: CASILKGSTEAFF; DNA: TGTGCCAGCATTCTGAAAGGGAGCACTGAAGCTTTCTTT
V: TRBV19; size: -; J: TRBJ1-5; D: -; CDR3: CASTPAGGGWIQPQHF; DNA: TGTGCCAGTACTCCCGCCGGCGGGGGTTGGATTCAGCCCCAGCATTTT
V: TRBV10-3; size: -; J: TRBJ2-3; D: TRBD2; CDR3: CAISGVGLAFDTQYF; DNA: TGTGCCATCAGTGGGGTGGGACTAGCGTTCGATACGCAGTATTTT
V: TRBV2; size: -; J: TRBJ1-1; D: TRBD1; CDR3: CASTSGTGPMNTEAFF; DNA: TGTGCCAGCACTTCCGGGACAGGGCCTATGAACACTGAAGCTTTCTTT
V: TRBV11-2; size: -; J: TRBJ2-1; D: TRBD1; CDR3: CASSSRTGGREQFF; DNA: TGTGCCAGCAGCTCCCGGACAGGGGGCCGTGAGCAGTTCTTC
V: TRBV12-5; size: -; J: TRBJ1-5; D: -; CDR3: CASGLTGSNQPQHF; DNA: TGTGCTAGTGGTTTGACAGGGAGCAATCAGCCCCAGCATTTT
V: TRBV24-1; size: -; J: TRBJ1-5; D: -; CDR3: CATGGPNNQPQHF; DNA: TGTGCCACCGGGGGCCCAAACAATCAGCCCCAGCATTTT
V: TRBV7-9; size: -; J: TRBJ1-2; D: -; CDR3: CASSSTGGLDYGYTF; DNA: TGTGCCAGCAGCTCTACCGGGGGGCTCGACTATGGCTACACCTTC
V: TRBV2; size: once; J: TRBJ1-1; D: -; CDR3: CASEGGAAITEAFF; DNA: TGTGCCAGCGAGGGGGGGGCGGCAATCACTGAAGCTTTCTTT
V: TRBV5-1; size: -; J: TRBJ2-6; D: -; CDR3: CASSLAHSGANVLTF; DNA: TGCGCCAGCAGCTTGGCCCACTCTGGGGCCAACGTCCTGACTTTC
V: TRBV11-2; size: -; J: TRBJ2-3; D: TRBD2; CDR3: CASSFFPPGTSVPQYF; DNA: TGTGCCAGCAGTTTTTTCCCTCCCGGGACTAGCGTGCCGCAGTATTTT
V: TRBV27; size: -; J: TRBJ1-6; D: TRBD1; CDR3: CASSFAGQGTRSYNSPLHF; DNA: TGTGCCAGCAGTTTCGCGGGACAGGGGACTCGCTCCTATAATTCACCCCTCCACTTT
V: TRBV15; size: few; J: TRBJ2-7; D: TRBD1; CDR3: CATSSLTGGFYGQYF; DNA: TGTGCCACCAGCAGTTTGACAGGGGGTTTCTACGGGCAGTACTTC
V: TRBV5-4; size: -; J: TRBJ1-2; D: -; CDR3: CASSLAGGYGYTF; DNA: TGTGCCAGCAGCTTGGCCGGGGGCTATGGCTACACCTTC
V: TRBV15; size: once; J: TRBJ2-7; D: -; CDR3: CATSFNRNSYEQYF; DNA: TGTGCCACCAGCTTTAACAGGAACTCCTACGAGCAGTACTTC
V: TRBV5-4; size: once; J: TRBJ1-3; D: -; CDR3: CASSSLGGSGNTIYF; DNA: TGTGCCAGCAGCTCCCTCGGGGGGTCTGGAAACACCATATATTTT
V: TRBV12-3/TRBV12-4; size: -; J: TRBJ2-7; D: -; CDR3: CASSPGTPEQYF; DNA: TGTGCCAGCAGCCCCGGGACACCTGAGCAGTACTTC
V: TRBV14; size: -; J: TRBJ1-6; D: TRBD1; CDR3: CASSLQGTGGSPLHF; DNA: TGTGCCAGCAGCCTCCAGGGGACAGGGGGGTCACCCCTCCACTTT
V: TRBV28; size: few; J: TRBJ1-3; D: -; CDR3: CASKLRLNSGNTIYF; DNA: TGTGCCAGCAAATTGCGGCTGAACTCTGGAAACACCATATATTTT
V: TRBV24-1; size: -; J: TRBJ2-1; D: -; CDR3: CATSVPGAYEQFF; DNA: -
V: TRBV14; size: -; J: TRBJ1-3; D: TRBD1; CDR3: CASSQGNGQGSHSGNTIYF; DNA: TGTGCCAGCAGCCAAGGTAACGGACAGGGGTCGCACTCTGGAAACACCATATATTTT
V: TRBV19; size: -; J: TRBJ2-5; D: -; CDR3: CASSIFNGNQETQYF; DNA: TGTGCCAGTAGTATCTTTAACGGTAACCAAGAGACCCAGTACTTC
V: TRBV2; size: -; J: TRBJ1-2; D: -; CDR3: CASSEVQGPEGYTF; DNA: TGTGCCAGCAGTGAAGTTCAGGGGCCTGAAGGCTACACCTTC
V: TRBV9; size: -; J: TRBJ2-7; D: TRBD2; CDR3: CASSVVGGSDPREQYF; DNA: TGTGCCAGCAGCGTAGTTGGCGGGAGCGACCCTAGGGAGCAGTACTTC
V: TRBV3-1/TRBV3-2; size: -; J: TRBJ2-5; D: TRBD1; CDR3: CASSPGTGWQETQYF; DNA: TGTGCCAGCAGCCCCGGGACAGGGTGGCAAGAGACCCAGTACTTC